This TCR beta chain comes out of a study of blood T cell repertoires in COVID-19. In the study overall: Sites in the United States, Italy and Spain provided acute and convalescent COVID-19 samples. PBMCs, B-cell-depleted T cells, or T cells were the source of the cDNA or gDNA that made up the material.

The CDR3 is 13 residues long. Trimming stripped 3 bases from V and 3 bases from J, with 9 bases between. Germline-derived CDR1 and CDR2 are MRHNA and SNTAGT. Seattle's enrolled individuals joined amid active infection and were then monitored longitudinally. Methods used by the authors: The assay estimated nucleated cells by amplifying reference gene primers. TCRdb's copy holds only in-frame clones and misses some; the assay was immunoSEQ multiplex PCR. That table furnishes V, J and clone size, whereas the DNA furnished D and trimming. The data show around 63,000 clones, around 87% seen once. The TCR comes from a woman in her sixties or seventies with COVID-19, enrolled during active disease. The sequenced sample consisted of peripheral blood. V and J are TRBV6-4 and TRBJ2-7, with D perhaps TRBD2 (6 bases). The CDR3 nucleotides are TGTGCCAGCAGTGAGGTGGGGGGCTACGAGCAGTACTTC. Translated: CASSEVGGYEQYF.